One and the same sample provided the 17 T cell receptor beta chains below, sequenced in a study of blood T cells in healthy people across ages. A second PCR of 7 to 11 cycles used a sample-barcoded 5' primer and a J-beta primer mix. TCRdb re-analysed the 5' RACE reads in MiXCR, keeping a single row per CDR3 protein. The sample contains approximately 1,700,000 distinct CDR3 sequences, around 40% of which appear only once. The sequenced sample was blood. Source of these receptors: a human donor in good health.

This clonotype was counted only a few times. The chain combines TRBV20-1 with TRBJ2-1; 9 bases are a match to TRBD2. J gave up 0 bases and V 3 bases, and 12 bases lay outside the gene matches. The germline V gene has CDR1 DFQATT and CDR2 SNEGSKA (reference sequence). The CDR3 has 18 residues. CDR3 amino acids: CSARTSGRVMGSYNEQFF. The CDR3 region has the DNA TGCAGTGCTAGGACTAGCGGACGAGTTATGGGCTCCTACAATGAGCAGTTCTTC.

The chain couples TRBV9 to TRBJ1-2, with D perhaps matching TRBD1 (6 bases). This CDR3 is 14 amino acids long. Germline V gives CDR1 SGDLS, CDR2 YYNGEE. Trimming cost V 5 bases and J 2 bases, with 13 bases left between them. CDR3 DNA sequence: TGTGCCAGCAGTACCCGACAGGAGAACTATGGCTACACCTTC. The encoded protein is CASSTRQENYGYTF.

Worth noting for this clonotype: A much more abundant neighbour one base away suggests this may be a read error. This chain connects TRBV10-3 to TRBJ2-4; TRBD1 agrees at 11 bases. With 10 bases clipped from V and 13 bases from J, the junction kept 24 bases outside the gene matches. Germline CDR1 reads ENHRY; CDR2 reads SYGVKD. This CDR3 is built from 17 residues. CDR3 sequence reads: CATQRIDRDRGKNEQYF. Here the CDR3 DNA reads TGTGCCACCCAAAGGATAGACCGGGACAGGGGGAAGAATGAGCAGTACTTC.

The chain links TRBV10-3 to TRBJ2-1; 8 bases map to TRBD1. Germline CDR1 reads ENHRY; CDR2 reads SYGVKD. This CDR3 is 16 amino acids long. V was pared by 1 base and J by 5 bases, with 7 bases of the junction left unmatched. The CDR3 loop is CAISELWQGADNEQFF. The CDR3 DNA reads TGTGCCATCAGTGAGTTATGGCAGGGGGCAGACAATGAGCAGTTCTTC.

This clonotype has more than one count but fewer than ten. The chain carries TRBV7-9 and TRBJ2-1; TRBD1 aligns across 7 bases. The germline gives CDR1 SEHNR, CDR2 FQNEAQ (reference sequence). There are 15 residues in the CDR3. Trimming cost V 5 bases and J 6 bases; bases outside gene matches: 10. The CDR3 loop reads CASSRRGQIINEQFF. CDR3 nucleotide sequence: TGTGCCAGCAGCCGACGGGGACAGATTATCAATGAGCAGTTCTTC.

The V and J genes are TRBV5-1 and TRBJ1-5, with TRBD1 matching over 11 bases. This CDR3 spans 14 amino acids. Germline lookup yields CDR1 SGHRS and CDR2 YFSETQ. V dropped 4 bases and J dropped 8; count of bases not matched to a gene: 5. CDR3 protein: CASSPTGQGEPQHF. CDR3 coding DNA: TGCGCCAGCAGCCCGACGGGACAGGGGGAGCCCCAGCATTTT.

CDR3 nucleotide sequence: TGTGCCATCAGTGATGGAGGCAGAGTCGGCTCCTACGAGCAGTACTTC. Amino acid sequence: CAISDGGRVGSYEQYF. The V and J genes are TRBV10-3 and TRBJ2-7, with D possibly being TRBD2 (5 bases). The CDR3 is 16 residues long. V dropped 3 bases and J dropped 0 bases, with 15 bases sitting between them. Per germline, CDR1 ENHRY and CDR2 SYGVKD.

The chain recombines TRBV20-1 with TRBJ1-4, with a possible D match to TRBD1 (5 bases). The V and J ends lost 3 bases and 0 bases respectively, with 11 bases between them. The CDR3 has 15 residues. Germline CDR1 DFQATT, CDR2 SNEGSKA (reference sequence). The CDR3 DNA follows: TGCAGTGCTAGTGAGACAGCCGCAACTAATGAAAAACTGTTTTTT. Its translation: CSASETAATNEKLFF.

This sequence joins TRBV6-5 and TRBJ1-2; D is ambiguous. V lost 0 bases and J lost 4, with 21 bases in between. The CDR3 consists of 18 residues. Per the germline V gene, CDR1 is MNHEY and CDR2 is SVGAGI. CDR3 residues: CASSYSRARAPAVYGYTF. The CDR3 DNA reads TGTGCCAGCAGTTACTCGCGGGCTAGGGCTCCCGCTGTCTATGGCTACACCTTC.

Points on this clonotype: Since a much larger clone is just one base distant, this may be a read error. The CDR3 bases are TGTGCCAGCAGCCTCCCCGGGACACCCCAAGGGACCCAGTACTTC. As protein: CASSLPGTPQGTQYF. The rearrangement links TRBV7-2 to TRBJ2-5; maybe TRBD1 (6 bases). The length of the CDR3 is 15 residues. The V gene's germline CDR1 is SGHTA and CDR2 FQGNSA.

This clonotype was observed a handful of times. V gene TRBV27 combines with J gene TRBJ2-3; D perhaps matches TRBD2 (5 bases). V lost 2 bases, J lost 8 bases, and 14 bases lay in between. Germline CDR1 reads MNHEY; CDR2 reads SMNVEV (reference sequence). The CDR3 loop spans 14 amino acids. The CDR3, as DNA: TGTGCCAGCAGTTTAGAGATGCGGGTGACTACGCAGTATTTT. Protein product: CASSLEMRVTTQYF.

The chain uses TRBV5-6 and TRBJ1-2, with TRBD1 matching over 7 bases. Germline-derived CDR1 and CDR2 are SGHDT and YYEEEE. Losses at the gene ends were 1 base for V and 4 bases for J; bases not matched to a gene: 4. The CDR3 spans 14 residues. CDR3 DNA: TGTGCCAGCAGCTTGAGGCGACAGGGCTATGGCTACACCTTC. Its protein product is CASSLRRQGYGYTF.

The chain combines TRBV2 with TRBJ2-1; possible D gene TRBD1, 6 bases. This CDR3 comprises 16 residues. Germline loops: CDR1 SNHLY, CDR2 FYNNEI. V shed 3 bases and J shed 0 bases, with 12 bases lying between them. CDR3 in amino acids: CASSERGLSSYNEQFF. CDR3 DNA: TGTGCCAGCAGTGAGAGGGGGTTGAGCTCCTACAATGAGCAGTTCTTC.

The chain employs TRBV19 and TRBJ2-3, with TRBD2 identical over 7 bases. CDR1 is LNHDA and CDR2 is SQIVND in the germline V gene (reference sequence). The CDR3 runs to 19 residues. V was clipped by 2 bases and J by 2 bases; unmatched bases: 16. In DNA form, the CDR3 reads TGTGCCAGTAGTATAATTCAGTATAATAAAGCGGGAATCACAGATACGCAGTATTTT. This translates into CASSIIQYNKAGITDTQYF.

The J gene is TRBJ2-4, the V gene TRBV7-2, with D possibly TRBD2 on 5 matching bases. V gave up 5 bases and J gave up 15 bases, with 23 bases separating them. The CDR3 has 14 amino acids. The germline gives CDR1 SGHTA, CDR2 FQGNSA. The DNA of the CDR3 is TGTGCCAGCAGCCGCGGGTCTACCTCCTACGAGCGGTACTTC. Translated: CASSRGSTSYERYF.

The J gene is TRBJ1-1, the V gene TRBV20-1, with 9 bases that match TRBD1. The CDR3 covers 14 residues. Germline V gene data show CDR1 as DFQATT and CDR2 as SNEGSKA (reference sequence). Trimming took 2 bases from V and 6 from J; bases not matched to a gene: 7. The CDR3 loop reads CSARTGTGFSEAFF. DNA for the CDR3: TGCAGTGCTAGAACCGGGACAGGGTTTTCTGAAGCTTTCTTT.

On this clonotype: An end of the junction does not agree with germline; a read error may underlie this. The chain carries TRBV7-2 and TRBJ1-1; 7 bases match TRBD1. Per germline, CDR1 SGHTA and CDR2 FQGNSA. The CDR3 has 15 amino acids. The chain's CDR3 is CASSLARTGNTEAFF. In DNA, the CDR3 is TGCGCCAGCAGCTTGGCCCGGACAGGGAACACTGAAGCTTTCTTT.